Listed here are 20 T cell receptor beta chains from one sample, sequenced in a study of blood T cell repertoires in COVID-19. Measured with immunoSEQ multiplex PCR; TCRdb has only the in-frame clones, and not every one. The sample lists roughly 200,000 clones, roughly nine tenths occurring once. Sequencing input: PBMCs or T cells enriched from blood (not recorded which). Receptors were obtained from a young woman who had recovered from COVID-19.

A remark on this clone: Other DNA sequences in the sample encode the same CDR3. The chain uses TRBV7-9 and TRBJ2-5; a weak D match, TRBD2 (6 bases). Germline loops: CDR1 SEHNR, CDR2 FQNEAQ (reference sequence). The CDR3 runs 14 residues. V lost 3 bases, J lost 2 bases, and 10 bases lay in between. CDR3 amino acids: CASSLGGDQETQYF. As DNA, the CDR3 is TGTGCCAGCAGCTTGGGCGGGGATCAAGAGACCCAGTACTTC.

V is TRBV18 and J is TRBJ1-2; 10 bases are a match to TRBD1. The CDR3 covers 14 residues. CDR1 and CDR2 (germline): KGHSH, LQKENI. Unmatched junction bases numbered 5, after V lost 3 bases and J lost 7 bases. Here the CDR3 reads CASSPGTGDGGYTF. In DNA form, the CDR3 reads TGTGCCAGCTCACCGGGGACAGGGGACGGTGGCTACACCTTC.

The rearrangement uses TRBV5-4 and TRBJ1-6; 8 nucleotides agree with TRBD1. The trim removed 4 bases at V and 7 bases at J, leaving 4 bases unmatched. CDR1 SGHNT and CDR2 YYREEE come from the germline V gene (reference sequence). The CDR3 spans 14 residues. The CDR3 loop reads CASSLRTGNSPLHF. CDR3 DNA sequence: TGTGCCAGCAGCCTCCGGACAGGGAATTCACCCCTCCACTTT.

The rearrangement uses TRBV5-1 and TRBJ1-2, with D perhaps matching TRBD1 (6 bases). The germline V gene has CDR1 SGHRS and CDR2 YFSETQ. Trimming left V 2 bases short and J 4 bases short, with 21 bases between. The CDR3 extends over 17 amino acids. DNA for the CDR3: TGCGCCAGCAGCTTACTCCGGGACACCTCCCTTGGCTATGGCTACACCTTC. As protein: CASSLLRDTSLGYGYTF. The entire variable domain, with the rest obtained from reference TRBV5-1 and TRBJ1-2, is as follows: KAGVTQTPRYLIKTRGQQVTLSCSPISGHRSVSWYQQTPGQGLQFLFEYFSETQRNKGNFPGRFSGRQFSNSRSEMNVSTLELGDSALYLCASSLLRDTSLGYGYTFGSGTRLTVV.

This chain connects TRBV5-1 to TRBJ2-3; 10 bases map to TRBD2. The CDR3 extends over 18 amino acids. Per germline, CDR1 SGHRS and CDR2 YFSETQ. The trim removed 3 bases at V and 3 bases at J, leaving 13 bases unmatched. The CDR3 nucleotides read TGCGCCAGCAGCTGGGGCGTCAATAGCGGGGGGACTACAGATACGCAGTATTTT. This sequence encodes CASSWGVNSGGTTDTQYF. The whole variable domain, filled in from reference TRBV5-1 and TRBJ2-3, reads KAGVTQTPRYLIKTRGQQVTLSCSPISGHRSVSWYQQTPGQGLQFLFEYFSETQRNKGNFPGRFSGRQFSNSRSEMNVSTLELGDSALYLCASSWGVNSGGTTDTQYFGPGTRLTVL.

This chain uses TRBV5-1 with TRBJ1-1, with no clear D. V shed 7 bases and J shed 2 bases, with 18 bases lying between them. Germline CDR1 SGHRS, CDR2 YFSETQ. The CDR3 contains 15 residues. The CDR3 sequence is CASLPGGGRNTEAFF. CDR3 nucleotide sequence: TGCGCCAGCCTACCCGGTGGAGGGAGAAACACTGAAGCTTTCTTT.

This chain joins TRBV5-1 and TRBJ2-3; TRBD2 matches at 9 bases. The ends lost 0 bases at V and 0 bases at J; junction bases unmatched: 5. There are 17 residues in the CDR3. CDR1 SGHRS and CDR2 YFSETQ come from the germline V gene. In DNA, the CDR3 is TGCGCCAGCAGCTTGGAACCTAGCGGGACTAGCACAGATACGCAGTATTTT. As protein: CASSLEPSGTSTDTQYF. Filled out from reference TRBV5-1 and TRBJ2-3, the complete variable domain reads KAGVTQTPRYLIKTRGQQVTLSCSPISGHRSVSWYQQTPGQGLQFLFEYFSETQRNKGNFPGRFSGRQFSNSRSEMNVSTLELGDSALYLCASSLEPSGTSTDTQYFGPGTRLTVL.

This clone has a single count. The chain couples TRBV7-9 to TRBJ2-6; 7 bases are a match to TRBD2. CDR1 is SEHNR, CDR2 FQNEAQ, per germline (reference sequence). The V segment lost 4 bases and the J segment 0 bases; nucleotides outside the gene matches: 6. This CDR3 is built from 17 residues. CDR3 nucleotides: TGTGCCAGCAGCTCCGACGCGGGGGTCTCTGGGGCCAACGTCCTGACTTTC. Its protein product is CASSSDAGVSGANVLTF.

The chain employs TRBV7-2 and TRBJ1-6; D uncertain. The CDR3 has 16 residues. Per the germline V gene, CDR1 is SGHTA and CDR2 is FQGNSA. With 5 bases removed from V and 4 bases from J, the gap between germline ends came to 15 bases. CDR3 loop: CASSKQPLTYNSPLHF. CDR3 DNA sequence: TGTGCCAGCAGCAAACAGCCCCTTACTTATAATTCACCCCTCCACTTT. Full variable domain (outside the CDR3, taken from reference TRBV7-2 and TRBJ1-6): GAGVSQSPSNKVTEKGKDVELRCDPISGHTALYWYRQSLGQGLEFLIYFQGNSAPDKSGLPSDRFSAERTGGSVSTLTIQRTQQEDSAVYLCASSKQPLTYNSPLHFGNGTRLTVT.

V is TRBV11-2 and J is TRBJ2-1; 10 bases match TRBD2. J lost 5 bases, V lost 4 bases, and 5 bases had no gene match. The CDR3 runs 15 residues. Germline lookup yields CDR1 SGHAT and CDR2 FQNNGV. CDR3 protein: CASSSSGRVNNEQFF. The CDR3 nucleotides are TGTGCCAGCAGCTCGAGCGGGAGGGTAAACAATGAGCAGTTCTTC.

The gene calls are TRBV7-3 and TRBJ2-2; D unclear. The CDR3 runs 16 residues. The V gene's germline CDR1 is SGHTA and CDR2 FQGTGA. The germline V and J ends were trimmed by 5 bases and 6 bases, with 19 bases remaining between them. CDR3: CASSLFPTTPSGELFF. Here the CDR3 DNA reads TGTGCCAGCAGCCTATTCCCGACGACTCCTTCCGGGGAGCTGTTTTTT.

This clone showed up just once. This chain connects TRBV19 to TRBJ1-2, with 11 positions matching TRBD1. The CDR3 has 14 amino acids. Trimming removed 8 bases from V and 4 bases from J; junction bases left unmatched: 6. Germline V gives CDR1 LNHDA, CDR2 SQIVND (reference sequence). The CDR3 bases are TGTGCCAGTCAGTGGACAGGGGGCGCCTATGGCTACACCTTC. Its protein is CASQWTGGAYGYTF. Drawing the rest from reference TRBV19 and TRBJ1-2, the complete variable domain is DGGITQSPKYLFRKEGQNVTLSCEQNLNHDAMYWYRQDPGQGLRLIYYSQIVNDFQKGDIAEGYSVSREKKESFPLTVTSAQKNPTAFYLCASQWTGGAYGYTFGSGTRLTVV.

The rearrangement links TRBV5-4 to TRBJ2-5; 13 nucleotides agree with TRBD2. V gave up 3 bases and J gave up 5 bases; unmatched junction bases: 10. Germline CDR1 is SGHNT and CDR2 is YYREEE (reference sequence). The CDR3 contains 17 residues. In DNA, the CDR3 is TGTGCCAGCAGCTCACTGACTAGCGGGAGGTTTGGGGAGACCCAGTACTTC. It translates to CASSSLTSGRFGETQYF.

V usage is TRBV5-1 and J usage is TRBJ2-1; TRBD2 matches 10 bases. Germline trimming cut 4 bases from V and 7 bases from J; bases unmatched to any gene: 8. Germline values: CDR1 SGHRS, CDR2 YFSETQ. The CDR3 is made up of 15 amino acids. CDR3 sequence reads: CASSLAGASVNEQFF. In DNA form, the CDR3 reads TGCGCCAGCAGCCTAGCGGGGGCATCGGTGAATGAGCAGTTCTTC.

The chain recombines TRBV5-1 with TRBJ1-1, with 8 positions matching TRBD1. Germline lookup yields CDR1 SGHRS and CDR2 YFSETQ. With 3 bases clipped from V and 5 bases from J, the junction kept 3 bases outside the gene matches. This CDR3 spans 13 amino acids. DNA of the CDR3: TGCGCCAGCAGCTCACAGGGGGTTACTGAAGCTTTCTTT. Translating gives CASSSQGVTEAFF.

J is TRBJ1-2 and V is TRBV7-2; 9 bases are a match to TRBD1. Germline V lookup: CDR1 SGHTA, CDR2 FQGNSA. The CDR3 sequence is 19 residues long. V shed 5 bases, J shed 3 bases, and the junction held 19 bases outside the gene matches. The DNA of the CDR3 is TGTGCCAGCAGCCAACCCGGGACAGGGAAAGTAGTTTTACACTATGGCTACACCTTC. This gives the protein CASSQPGTGKVVLHYGYTF.

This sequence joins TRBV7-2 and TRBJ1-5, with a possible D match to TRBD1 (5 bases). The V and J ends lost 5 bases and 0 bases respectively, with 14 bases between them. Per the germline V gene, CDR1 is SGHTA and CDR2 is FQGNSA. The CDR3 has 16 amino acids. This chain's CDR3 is CASSPGRVLSNQPQHF. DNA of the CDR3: TGTGCCAGCAGCCCAGGGAGGGTCCTTAGCAATCAGCCCCAGCATTTT.

CDR3 nucleotides: TGTGCCAGCAGTGACGGACTAGCGACAGATACGCAGTATTTT. Its protein is CASSDGLATDTQYF. The chain carries TRBV6-4 and TRBJ2-3; 9 positions match TRBD2. V was pared by 2 bases and J by 3 bases, with 0 bases of the junction left unmatched. This CDR3 is built from 14 residues. Germline lookup yields CDR1 MRHNA and CDR2 SNTAGT.

The CDR3 sequence is CATWGPTGELFF. The CDR3 DNA follows: TGTGCCACCTGGGGGCCCACCGGGGAGCTGTTTTTT. The chain couples TRBV24-1 to TRBJ2-2, with a possible D match to TRBD1 (6 bases). Germline V lookup: CDR1 KGHDR, CDR2 SFDVKD. The CDR3 is made up of 12 amino acids. Trimming shortened V by 9 bases and J by 4 bases, and 8 bases separated the two germline ends.

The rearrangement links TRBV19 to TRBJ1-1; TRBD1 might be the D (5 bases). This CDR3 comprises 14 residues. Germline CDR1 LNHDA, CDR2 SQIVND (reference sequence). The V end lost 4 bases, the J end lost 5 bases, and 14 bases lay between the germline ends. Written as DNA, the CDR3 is TGTGCCAGTAGTAAGGAGGGGCAATGGACTGAAGCTTTCTTT. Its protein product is CASSKEGQWTEAFF.